These 15 T cell receptor beta chains originate from one sample sequenced in a study of blood T cell repertoires in COVID-19. Clones were sequenced by immunoSEQ multiplex PCR, and TCRdb holds only the in-frame ones, with some missing. The data hold about 150,000 clones, with 70% to 85% observed a single time. Specimen: peripheral blood. These receptors originate from a woman aged 45-65 years with acute or convalescent COVID-19.

This clone was seen once. The chain combines TRBV2 with TRBJ2-2; TRBD2 matches 10 bases. Germline V gives CDR1 SNHLY, CDR2 FYNNEI. The CDR3 loop spans 15 amino acids. V lost 5 bases to trimming and J lost 5 bases; unmatched junction nucleotides: 5. CDR3 DNA sequence: TGTGCCAGCAGTTTAGCGGGAGGAGGGACCGGGGAGCTGTTTTTT. Translating it yields CASSLAGGGTGELFF.

Of note for this clone: At the DNA level, this CDR3 is encoded by other sequences in the same sample as well. This chain joins TRBV7-3 and TRBJ2-1; D unclear. Trimming stripped 2 bases from V and 4 bases from J, with 6 bases between. The CDR3 is made up of 13 amino acids. From germline, CDR1 is SGHTA and CDR2 FQGTGA. The CDR3 loop is CASSLGEYNEQFF. Here the CDR3 DNA reads TGTGCCAGCAGCTTAGGAGAGTACAATGAGCAGTTCTTC.

The chain joins TRBV5-1 to TRBJ2-7; D is ambiguous. Trimming left V 2 bases short and J 3 bases short, with 12 bases between. This CDR3 is 14 amino acids long. Germline V gives CDR1 SGHRS, CDR2 YFSETQ. The CDR3: CASSFRFAGYEQYF. DNA for the CDR3: TGCGCCAGCAGCTTCCGGTTCGCCGGCTACGAGCAGTACTTC.

Many counts were recorded for this clone. The chain links TRBV7-9 to TRBJ2-7; 9 bases are a match to TRBD1. The CDR3 runs 17 residues. Germline V lookup: CDR1 SEHNR, CDR2 FQNEAQ (reference sequence). The junction had 15 bases not matched to a gene; V was cut back by 5 bases and J by 4 bases. CDR3 amino acids: CASSRPGTGNGKYEQYF. CDR3 coding DNA: TGTGCCAGCAGCCGTCCCGGGACAGGGAACGGAAAATACGAGCAGTACTTC.

The V call is TRBV20-1, the J call TRBJ1-1; D remains unclear. The CDR3 loop spans 15 amino acids. Deletions cut 3 bases from V and 2 bases from J, with 16 bases between. CDR1 and CDR2 from the germline V gene are DFQATT and SNEGSKA (reference sequence). CDR3 in amino acids: CSASWNSGFNTEAFF. CDR3 DNA sequence: TGCAGTGCTAGTTGGAACAGTGGTTTTAACACTGAAGCTTTCTTT.

V is TRBV11-2 and J is TRBJ2-1; D may be TRBD2 (5 bases). This CDR3 is 13 amino acids long. V lost 0 bases and J lost 9, with 9 bases in between. The germline V gene encodes CDR1 SGHAT and CDR2 FQNNGV. The DNA for the CDR3 is TGTGCCAGCAGCTTAGATCAAGGGAGTGAGCAGTTCTTC. It codes for CASSLDQGSEQFF.

V is TRBV5-6 and J is TRBJ1-4, with D hard to call. This CDR3 comprises 14 residues. V gave up 3 bases and J gave up 8 bases, with 14 bases separating them. CDR1 SGHDT and CDR2 YYEEEE come from the germline V gene. The DNA for the CDR3 is TGTGCCAGCAGCTCCCCCCGTGGCGGGGAAAAACTGTTTTTT. Residues: CASSSPRGGEKLFF.

The chain has TRBV19 and TRBJ2-7; D may be TRBD1 (5 bases). CDR3 length: 13 amino acids. V was pared by 4 bases and J by 2 bases, with 9 bases between. Per the germline V gene, CDR1 is LNHDA and CDR2 is SQIVND (reference sequence). CDR3 bases: TGTGCCAGTAGTACTCGCAGGGCCTACGAGCAGTACTTC. Translation gives CASSTRRAYEQYF.

This rearrangement joins TRBV7-2 to TRBJ2-7; 11 bases agree with TRBD2. From germline, CDR1 is SGHTA and CDR2 FQGNSA. The CDR3 extends over 15 amino acids. V shed 7 bases, J shed 4 bases, and the junction held 9 bases outside the gene matches. This CDR3 reads CASTSYRTSGYEQYF. CDR3 bases: TGTGCCAGCACCTCCTATAGGACTAGCGGGTACGAGCAGTACTTC.

V is TRBV9 and J is TRBJ1-2, with D possibly being TRBD1 (6 bases). Germline CDR1 SGDLS, CDR2 YYNGEE. Trimming shortened V by 5 bases and J by 2 bases, and 13 bases separated the two germline ends. CDR3 size: 14 residues. CDR3 sequence: CASSSQGRNYGYTF. CDR3 nucleotide sequence: TGTGCCAGCAGTAGTCAGGGGCGAAACTATGGCTACACCTTC.

The chain joins TRBV19 to TRBJ1-2; 9 bases are a match to TRBD1. Per the germline V gene, CDR1 is LNHDA and CDR2 is SQIVND (reference sequence). The V gene end was trimmed by 5 bases and the J gene end by 5 bases; junction bases not matched to a gene: 15. The CDR3 is 17 amino acids. CDR3 amino acids: CASSQTLGTGLGYGYTF. The CDR3 nucleotides read TGTGCCAGTAGTCAGACCCTTGGGACAGGGCTTGGATATGGCTACACCTTC.

The J gene is TRBJ1-5, the V gene TRBV19; D not certain. The CDR3 loop spans 15 amino acids. Trimming removed 3 bases at V and 7 bases at J, with 16 bases between. Germline CDR1 and CDR2: LNHDA and SQIVND (reference sequence). The CDR3 loop is CASSISTSFGQPQHF. Here the CDR3 DNA reads TGTGCCAGTAGTATTAGCACTTCCTTCGGCCAGCCCCAGCATTTT.

V gene TRBV6-6 combines with J gene TRBJ1-2; 8 nucleotides match TRBD1. V lost 4 bases and J lost 0; bases outside the gene matches: 7. The CDR3 loop spans 16 amino acids. The germline CDR1 and CDR2 sequences are MNHNY and SVGAGI (reference sequence). The CDR3 DNA reads as TGTGCCAGCAGTTCCCAGGGGGCCGCTACTAACTATGGCTACACCTTC. Translating gives CASSSQGAATNYGYTF.

The chain uses TRBV21-1 and TRBJ2-3; TRBD1 is the table's D call and was not checked against the DNA. TRBV21-1 is designated a pseudogene. The CDR3 consists of 18 residues. CDR3 protein: CASSSSPGNRERWDTQYF. The CDR3 region has the DNA TGTGCCAGCAGCAGCTCTCCAGGTAACAGGGAGAGGTGGGATACGCAGTATTTT.

The gene calls are TRBV4-1 and TRBJ1-3; 9 nucleotides align to TRBD1. Germline assignment: CDR1 MGHRA and CDR2 YSYEKL. The CDR3 loop spans 16 amino acids. V gave up 4 bases and J gave up 0 bases; unmatched junction bases: 4. The CDR3 region has the DNA TGCGCCAGCAGCCGAACAGGGGGCAACTCTGGAAACACCATATATTTT. Protein product: CASSRTGGNSGNTIYF.